This T cell receptor (beta chain) was retrieved from a study of monozygotic twins with cystic fibrosis. Whole-study findings and limits: Monozygotic CF twins shared more identical nucleotide clonotypes than unrelated patients. J usage was most co-twin-similar in 8 of 16 pairs, V in 13.

This clone has only a few counts. Its antigen is not known. V lost 0 bases to trimming and J lost 8 bases, with 5 bases between them. CDR1 is MNHNY and CDR2 is SVGAGI in the germline V gene (reference sequence). CDR3 length: 12 amino acids. The assay was immunoSEQ multiplex PCR, and TCRdb's table has in-frame clones only and misses some. The profile shows 30,000 or so clones, approximately 72% of them singletons. The chain links TRBV6-6 to TRBJ1-5; no reliable D call. The sequence was collected from a girl aged 10-17 years with cystic fibrosis. Sequencing used blood. In nucleotides, the CDR3 is TGTGCCAGCAGTTACTCGAATGAGCCCCAGCATTTT. Translated: CASSYSNEPQHF.